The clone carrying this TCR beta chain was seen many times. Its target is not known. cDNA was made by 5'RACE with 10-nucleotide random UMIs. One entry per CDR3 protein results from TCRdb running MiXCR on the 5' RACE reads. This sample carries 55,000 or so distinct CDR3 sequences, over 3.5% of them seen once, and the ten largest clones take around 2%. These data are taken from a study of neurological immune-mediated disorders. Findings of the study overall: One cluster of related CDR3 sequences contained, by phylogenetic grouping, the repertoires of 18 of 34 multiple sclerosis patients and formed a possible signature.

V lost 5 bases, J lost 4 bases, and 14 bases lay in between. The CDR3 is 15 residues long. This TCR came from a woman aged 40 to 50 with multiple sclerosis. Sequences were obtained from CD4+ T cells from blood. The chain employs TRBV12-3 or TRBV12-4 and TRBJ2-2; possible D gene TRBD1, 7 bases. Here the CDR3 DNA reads TGTGCCAGCAGTCGGGGGACAGTCTCCACCGGGGAGCTGTTTTTT. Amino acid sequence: CASSRGTVSTGELFF.